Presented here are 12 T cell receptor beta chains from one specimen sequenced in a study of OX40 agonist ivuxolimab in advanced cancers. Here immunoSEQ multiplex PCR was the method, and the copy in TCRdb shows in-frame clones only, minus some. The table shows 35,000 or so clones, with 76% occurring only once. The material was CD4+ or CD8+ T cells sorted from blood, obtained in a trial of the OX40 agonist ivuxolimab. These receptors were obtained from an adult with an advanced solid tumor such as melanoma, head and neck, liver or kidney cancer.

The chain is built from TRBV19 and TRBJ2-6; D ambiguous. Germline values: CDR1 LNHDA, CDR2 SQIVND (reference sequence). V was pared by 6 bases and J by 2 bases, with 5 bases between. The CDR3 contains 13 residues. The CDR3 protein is CASSPTGANVLTF. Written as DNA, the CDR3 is TGTGCCAGTAGCCCCACTGGGGCCAACGTCCTGACTTTC.

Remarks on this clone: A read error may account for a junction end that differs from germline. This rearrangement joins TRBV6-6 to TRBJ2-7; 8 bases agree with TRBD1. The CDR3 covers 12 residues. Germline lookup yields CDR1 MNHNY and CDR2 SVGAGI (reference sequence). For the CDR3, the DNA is TGTGCCAGCAGTTCCCGGACAGGGCTTCCTGTCTTC. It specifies CASSSRTGLPVF.

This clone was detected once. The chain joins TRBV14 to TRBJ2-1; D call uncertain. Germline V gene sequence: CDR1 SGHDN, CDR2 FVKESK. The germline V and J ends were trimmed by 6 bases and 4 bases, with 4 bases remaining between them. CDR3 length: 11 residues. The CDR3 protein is CASSRYNEQFF. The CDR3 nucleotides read TGTGCCAGCAGTCGGTACAATGAGCAGTTCTTC.

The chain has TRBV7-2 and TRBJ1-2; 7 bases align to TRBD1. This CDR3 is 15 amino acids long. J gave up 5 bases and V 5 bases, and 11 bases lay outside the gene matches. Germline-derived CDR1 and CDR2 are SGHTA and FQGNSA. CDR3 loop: CASSANPGQKYGYTF. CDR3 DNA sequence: TGTGCCAGCAGCGCCAACCCGGGACAGAAGTATGGCTACACCTTC.

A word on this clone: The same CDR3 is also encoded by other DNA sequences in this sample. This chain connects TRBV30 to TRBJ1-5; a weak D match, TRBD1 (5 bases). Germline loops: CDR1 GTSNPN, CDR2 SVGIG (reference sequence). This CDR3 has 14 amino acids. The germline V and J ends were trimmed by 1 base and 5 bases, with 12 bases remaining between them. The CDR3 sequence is CAWSGGGGDQPQHF. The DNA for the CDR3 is TGTGCCTGGAGTGGGGGTGGGGGGGATCAGCCCCAGCATTTT.

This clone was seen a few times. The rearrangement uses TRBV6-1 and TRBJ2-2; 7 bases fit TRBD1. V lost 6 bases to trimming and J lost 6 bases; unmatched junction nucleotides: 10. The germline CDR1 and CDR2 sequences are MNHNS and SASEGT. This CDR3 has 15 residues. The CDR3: CASRNQGEGAGELFF. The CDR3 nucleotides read TGTGCCAGCAGAAATCAGGGGGAAGGCGCCGGGGAGCTGTTTTTT.

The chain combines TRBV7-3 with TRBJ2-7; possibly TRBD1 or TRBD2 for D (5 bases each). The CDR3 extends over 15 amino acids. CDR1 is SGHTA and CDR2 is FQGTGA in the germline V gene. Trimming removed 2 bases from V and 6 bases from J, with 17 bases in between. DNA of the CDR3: TGTGCCAGCAGCTTATCGTGGGGCAGGGAGAGCGAGCAGTACTTC. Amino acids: CASSLSWGRESEQYF.

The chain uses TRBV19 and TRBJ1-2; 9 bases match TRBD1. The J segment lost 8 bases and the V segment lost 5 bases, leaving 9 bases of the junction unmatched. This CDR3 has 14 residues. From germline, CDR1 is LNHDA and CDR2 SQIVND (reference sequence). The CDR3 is CASSYRTGEGGYTF. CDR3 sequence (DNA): TGTGCCAGTAGTTACCGGACAGGGGAGGGCGGCTACACCTTC.

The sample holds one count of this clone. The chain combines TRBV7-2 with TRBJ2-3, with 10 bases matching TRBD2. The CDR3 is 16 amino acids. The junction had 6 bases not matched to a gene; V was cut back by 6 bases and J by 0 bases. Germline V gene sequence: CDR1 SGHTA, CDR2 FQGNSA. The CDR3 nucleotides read TGTGCCAGCAGTCGAGCGGGGGGGCTCAGCACAGATACGCAGTATTTT. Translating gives CASSRAGGLSTDTQYF.

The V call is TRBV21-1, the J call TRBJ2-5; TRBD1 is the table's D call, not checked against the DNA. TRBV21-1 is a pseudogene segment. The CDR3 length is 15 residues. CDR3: CASSPPLASQETQYF. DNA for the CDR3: TGTGCCAGCAGCCCCCCTTTGGCAAGCCAAGAGACCCAGTACTTC.

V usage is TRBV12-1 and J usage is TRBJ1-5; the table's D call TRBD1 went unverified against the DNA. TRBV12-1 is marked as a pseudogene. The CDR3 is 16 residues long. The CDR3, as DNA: TGTGCCAGCAGCTTTGATACAGGCCCGCTCAATCAGCCCCAGCATTTT. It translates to CASSFDTGPLNQPQHF.

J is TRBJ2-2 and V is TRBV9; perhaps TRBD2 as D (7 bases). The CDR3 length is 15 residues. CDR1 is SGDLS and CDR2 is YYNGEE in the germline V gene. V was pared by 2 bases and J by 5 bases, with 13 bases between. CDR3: CASSVAGAQTGELFF. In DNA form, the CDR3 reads TGTGCCAGCAGCGTTGCGGGGGCGCAGACCGGGGAGCTGTTTTTT.